This TCR beta chain came from a study of monozygotic twins with inflammatory bowel disease. Turning to this clonotype: Its specificity is not known.

Findings and caveats of the study: Other individuals had fewer clonotypes in common with IBD patients than with healthy twins, especially with disease activity. None of the different T cell subtypes could be distinguished from one another.

cDNA encoding TCRalpha and TCRbeta underwent two nested PCRs of approximately 17 and 9 cycles, each of which was followed by bead purification. No DNA is given; TCRdb re-called the 5' RACE reads and lists each CDR3 protein once. The listing contains 350,000 to 550,000 distinct CDR3 sequences. This TCR derives from a human donor with ulcerative colitis or Crohn's disease, or a healthy co-twin of an affected twin (not recorded which). The sequencing sample was made of blood.

The CDR3 reads CSVSPGTGLNQPQHF. The chain combines TRBV20-1 with TRBJ1-5; TCRdb selects TRBD1, and the lack of DNA leaves this call unchecked. The germline CDR1 and CDR2 sequences are DFQATT and SNEGSKA (reference sequence). CDR3 size: 15 residues.